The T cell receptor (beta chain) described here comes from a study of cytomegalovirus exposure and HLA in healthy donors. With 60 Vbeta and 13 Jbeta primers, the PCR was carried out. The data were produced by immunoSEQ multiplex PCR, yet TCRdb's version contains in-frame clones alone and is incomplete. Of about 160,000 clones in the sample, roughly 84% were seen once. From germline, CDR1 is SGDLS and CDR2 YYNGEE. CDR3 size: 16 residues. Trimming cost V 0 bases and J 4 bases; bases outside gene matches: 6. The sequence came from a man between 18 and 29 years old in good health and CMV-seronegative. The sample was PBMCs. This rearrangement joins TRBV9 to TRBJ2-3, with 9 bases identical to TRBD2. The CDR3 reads CASSVGNSGSPDTQYF. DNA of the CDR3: TGTGCCAGCAGCGTAGGGAATAGCGGGAGCCCAGATACGCAGTATTTT.